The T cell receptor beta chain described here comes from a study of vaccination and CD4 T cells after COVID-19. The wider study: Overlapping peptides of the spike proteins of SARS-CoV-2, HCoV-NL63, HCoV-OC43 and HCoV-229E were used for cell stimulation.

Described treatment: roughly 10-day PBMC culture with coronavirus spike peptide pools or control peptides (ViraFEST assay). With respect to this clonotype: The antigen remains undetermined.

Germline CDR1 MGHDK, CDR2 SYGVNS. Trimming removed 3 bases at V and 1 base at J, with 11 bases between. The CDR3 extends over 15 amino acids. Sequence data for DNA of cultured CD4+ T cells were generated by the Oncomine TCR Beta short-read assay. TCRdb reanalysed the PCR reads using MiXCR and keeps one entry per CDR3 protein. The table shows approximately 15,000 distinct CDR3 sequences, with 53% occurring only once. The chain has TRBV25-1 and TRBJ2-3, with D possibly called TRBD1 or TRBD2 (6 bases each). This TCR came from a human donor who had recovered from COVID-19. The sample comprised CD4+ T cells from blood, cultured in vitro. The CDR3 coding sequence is TGTGCCAGCAGTGACCTCGGGGGCGGCACAGATACGCAGTATTTT. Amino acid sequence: CASSDLGGGTDTQYF.